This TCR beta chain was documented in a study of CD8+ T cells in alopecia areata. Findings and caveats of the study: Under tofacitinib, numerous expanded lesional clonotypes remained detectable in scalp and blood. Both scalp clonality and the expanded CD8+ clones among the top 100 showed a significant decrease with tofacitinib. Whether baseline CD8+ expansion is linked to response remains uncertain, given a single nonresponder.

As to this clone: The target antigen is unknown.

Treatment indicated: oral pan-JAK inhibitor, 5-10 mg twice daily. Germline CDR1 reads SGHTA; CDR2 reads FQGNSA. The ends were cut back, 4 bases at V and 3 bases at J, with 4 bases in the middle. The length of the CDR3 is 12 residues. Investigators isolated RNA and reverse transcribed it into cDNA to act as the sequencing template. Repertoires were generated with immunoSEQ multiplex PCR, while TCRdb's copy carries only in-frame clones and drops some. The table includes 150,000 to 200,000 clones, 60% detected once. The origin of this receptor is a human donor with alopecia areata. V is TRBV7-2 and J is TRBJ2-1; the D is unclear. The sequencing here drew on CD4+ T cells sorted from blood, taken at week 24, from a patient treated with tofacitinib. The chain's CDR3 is CASSSNYNEQFF. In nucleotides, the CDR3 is TGTGCCAGCAGCTCTAACTACAATGAGCAGTTCTTC.